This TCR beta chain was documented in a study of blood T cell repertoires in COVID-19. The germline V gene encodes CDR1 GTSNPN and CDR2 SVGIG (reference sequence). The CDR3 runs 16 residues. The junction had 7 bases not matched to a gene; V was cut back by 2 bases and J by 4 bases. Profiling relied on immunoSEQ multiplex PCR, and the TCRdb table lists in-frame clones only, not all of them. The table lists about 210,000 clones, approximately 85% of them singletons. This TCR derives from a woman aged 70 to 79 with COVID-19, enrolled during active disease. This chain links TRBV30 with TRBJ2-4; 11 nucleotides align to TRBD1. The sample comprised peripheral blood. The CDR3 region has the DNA TGTGCCTGGAGTACACCCGGGACAGGGGGAAAAAACATTCAGTACTTC. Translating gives CAWSTPGTGGKNIQYF.